The clone carrying this T cell receptor (beta chain) was seen a handful of times. Per the study methods: Using reference gene primer amplification, nucleated cell counts were estimated. Produced via immunoSEQ multiplex PCR; TCRdb's table is partial and in-frame only. V, J and clone size derive from that table, while D and trimming were established from the DNA sequence. The table records 250,000 to 300,000 clones, 70% to 90% of them present only once. The entry originates in a study of blood T cell repertoires in COVID-19. About the study: Samples came from the United States, Italy and Spain, spanning acute and convalescent COVID-19. The analysed material was cDNA or gDNA that came from T cells, B-cell-depleted T cells, or PBMCs.

This CDR3 is built from 13 residues. CDR1 and CDR2 (germline): SGHVS, FQNEAQ. Unmatched junction bases numbered 2, after V lost 4 bases and J lost 6 bases. Sequencing was performed on peripheral blood. This sequence was found in a woman in her seventies with acute or convalescent COVID-19. The chain has TRBV7-8 and TRBJ2-7; TRBD1 aligns across 11 bases. The DNA of the CDR3 is TGTGCCAGCAGCTGGGGACAGGGGGGCGAGCAGTACTTC. It specifies CASSWGQGGEQYF.